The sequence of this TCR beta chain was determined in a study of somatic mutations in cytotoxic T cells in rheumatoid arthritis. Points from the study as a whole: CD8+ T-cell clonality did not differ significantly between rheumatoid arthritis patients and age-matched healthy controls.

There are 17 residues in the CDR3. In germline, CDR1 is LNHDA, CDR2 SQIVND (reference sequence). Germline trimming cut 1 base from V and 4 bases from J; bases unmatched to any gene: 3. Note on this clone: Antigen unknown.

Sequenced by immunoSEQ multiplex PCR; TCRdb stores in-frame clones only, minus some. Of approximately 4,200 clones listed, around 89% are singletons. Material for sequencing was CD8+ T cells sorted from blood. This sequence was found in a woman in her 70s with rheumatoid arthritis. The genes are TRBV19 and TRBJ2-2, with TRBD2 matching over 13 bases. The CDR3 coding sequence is TGTGCCAGTAGTATAGTGGGACTAGCGGGGCCCACCGGGGAGCTGTTTTTT. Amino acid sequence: CASSIVGLAGPTGELFF.